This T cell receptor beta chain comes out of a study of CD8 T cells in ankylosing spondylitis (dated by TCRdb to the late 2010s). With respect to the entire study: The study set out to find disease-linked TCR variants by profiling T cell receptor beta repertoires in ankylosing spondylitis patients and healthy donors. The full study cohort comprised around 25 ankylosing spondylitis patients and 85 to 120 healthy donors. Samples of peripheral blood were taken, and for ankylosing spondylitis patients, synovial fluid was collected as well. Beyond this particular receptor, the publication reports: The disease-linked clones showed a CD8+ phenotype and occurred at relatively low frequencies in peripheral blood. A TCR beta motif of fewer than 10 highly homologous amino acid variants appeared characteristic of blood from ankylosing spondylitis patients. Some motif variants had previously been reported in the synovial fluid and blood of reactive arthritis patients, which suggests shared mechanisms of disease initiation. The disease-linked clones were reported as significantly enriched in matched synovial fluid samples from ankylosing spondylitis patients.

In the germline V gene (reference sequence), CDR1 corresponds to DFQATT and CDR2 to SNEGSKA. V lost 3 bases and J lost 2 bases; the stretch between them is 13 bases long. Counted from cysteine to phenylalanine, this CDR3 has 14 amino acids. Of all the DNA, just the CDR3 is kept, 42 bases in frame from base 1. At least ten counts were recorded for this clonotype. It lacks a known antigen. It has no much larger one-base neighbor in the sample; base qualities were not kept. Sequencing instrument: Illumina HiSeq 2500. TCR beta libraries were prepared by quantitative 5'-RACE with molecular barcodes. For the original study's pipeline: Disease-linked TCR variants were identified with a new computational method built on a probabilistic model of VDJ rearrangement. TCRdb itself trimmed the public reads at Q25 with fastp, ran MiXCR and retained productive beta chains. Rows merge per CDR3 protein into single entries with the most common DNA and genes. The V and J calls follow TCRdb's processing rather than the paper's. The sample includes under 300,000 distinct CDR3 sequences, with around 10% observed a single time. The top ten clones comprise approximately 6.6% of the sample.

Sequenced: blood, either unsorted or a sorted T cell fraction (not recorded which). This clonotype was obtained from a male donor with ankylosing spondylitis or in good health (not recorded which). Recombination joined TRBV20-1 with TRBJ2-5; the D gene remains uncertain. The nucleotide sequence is TGCAGTGCTAGGGGAAGCGCACAGCAAGAGACCCAGTACTTC. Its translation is CSARGSAQQETQYF.